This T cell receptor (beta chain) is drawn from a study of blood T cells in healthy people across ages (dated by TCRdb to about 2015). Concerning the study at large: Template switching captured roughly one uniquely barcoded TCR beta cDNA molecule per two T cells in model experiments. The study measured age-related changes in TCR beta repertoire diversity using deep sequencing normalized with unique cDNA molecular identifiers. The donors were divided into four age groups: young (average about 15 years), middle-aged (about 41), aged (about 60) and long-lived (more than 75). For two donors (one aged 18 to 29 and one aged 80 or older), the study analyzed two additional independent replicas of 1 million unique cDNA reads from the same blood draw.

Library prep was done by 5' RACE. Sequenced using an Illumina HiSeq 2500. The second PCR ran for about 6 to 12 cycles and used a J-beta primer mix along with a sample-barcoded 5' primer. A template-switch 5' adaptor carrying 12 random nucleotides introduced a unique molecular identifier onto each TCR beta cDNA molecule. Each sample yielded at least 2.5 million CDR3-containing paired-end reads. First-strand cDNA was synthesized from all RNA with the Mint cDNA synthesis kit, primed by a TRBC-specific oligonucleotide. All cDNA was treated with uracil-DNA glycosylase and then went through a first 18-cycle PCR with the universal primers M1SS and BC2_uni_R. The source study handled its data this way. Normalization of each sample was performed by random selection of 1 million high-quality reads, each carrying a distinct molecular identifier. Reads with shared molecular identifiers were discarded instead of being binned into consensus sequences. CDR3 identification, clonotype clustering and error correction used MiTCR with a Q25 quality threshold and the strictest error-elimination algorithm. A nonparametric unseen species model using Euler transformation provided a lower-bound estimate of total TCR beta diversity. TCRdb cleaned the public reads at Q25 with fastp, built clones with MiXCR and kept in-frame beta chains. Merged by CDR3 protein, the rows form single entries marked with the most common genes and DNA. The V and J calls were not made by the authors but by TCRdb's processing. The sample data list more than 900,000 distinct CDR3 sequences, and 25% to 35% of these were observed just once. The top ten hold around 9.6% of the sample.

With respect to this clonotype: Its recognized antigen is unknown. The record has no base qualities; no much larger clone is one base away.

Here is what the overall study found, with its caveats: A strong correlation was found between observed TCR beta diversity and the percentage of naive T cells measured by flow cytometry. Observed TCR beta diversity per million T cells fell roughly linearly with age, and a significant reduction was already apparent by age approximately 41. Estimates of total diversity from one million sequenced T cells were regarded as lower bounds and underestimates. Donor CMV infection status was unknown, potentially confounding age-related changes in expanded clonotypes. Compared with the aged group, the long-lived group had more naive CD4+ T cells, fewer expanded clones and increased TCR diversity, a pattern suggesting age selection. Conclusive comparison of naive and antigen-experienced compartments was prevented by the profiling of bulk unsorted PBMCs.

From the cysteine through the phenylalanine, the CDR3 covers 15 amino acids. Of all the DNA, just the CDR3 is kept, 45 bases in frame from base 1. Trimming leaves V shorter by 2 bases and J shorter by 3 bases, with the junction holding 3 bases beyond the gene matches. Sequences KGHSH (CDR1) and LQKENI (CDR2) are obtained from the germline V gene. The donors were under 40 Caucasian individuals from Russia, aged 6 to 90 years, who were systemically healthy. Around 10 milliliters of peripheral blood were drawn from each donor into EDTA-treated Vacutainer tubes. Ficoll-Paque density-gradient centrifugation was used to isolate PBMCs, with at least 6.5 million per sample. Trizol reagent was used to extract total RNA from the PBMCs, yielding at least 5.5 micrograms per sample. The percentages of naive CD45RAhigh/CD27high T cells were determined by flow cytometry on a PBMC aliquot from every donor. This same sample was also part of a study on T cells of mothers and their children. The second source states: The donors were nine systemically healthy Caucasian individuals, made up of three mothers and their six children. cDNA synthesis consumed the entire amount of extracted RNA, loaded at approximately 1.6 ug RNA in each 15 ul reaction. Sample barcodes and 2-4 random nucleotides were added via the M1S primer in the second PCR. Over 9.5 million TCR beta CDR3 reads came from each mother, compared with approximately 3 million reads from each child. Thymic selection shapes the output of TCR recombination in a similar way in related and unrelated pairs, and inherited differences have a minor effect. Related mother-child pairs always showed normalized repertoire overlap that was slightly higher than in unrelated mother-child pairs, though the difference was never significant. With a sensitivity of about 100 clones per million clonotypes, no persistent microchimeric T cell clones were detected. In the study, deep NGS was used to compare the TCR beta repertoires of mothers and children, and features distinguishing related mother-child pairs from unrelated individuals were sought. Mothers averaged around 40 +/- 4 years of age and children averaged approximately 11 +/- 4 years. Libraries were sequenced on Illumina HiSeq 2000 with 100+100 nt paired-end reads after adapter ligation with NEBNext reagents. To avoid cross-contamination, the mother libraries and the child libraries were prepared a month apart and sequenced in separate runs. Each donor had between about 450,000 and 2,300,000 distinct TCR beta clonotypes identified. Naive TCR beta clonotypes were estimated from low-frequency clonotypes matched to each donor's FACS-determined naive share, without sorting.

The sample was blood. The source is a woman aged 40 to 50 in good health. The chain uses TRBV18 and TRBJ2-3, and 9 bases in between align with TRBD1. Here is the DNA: TGTGCCAGCTCACCAAACAGGGGGCGGACAGATACGCAGTATTTT. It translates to CASSPNRGRTDTQYF.